The clone carrying this TCR beta chain has more than one count but fewer than ten. Its antigen is not known. TCRdb fed the 5' RACE reads into MiXCR, producing one record per CDR3 protein. The data hold 400,000 to 650,000 distinct CDR3 sequences, with around 20% observed a single time. The data were obtained in a study of identical twins. General observations from the study: Within twin pairs, the out-of-frame alpha sequences they shared showed excess low generation probability.

The J segment lost 7 bases and the V segment lost 4 bases, leaving 10 bases of the junction unmatched. This CDR3 is 16 amino acids long. These data were likewise used in another study, on T cells expressing NK-cell markers. That report adds: Sequencing of TCR beta repertoires drew on sorted CD3+CD56+NKG2C+, CD3+CD56+NKG2C- and CD3+CD56-NKG2C+ T cells.

The sample taken for sequencing was CD4+ T cells sorted from blood. This chain connects TRBV12-3 or TRBV12-4 to TRBJ1-5, with 10 bases that match TRBD1. The TCR comes from a young woman in good health. The CDR3 here is CASSYLRDRGSQPQHF. The CDR3 region has the DNA TGTGCCAGCAGTTATTTGAGGGACAGGGGATCCCAGCCCCAGCATTTT.